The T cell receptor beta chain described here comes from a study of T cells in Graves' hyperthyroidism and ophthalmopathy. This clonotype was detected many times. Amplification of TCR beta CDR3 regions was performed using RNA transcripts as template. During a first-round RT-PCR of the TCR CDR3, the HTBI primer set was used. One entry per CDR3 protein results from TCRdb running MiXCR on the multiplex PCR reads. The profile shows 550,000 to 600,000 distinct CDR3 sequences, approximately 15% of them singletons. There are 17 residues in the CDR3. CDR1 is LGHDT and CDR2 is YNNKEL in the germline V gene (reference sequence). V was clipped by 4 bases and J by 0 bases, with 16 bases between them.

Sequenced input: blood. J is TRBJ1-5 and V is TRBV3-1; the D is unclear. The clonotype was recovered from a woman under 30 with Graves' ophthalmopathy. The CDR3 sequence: CASSPESRTVSNQPQHF. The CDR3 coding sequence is TGTGCCAGCAGCCCCGAAAGCCGGACCGTTAGCAATCAGCCCCAGCATTTT.